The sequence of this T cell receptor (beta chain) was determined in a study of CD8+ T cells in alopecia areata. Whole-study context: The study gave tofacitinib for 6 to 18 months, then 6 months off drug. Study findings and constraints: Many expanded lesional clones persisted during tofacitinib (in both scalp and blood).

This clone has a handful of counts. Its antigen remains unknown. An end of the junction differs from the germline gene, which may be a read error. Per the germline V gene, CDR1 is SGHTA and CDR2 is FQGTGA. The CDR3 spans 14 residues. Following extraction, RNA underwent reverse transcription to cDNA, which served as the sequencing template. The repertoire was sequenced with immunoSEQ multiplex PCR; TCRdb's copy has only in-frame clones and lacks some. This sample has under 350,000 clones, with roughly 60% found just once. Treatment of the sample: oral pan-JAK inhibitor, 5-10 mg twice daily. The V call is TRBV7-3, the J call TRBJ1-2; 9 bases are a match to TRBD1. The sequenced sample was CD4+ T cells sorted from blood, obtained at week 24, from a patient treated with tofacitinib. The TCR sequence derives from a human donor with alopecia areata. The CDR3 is CASSITGGAYGYTF. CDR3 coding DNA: TGTGCCAGCAGCATAACAGGGGGCGCCTATGGCTACACCTTC.